Described below is a single TCR beta chain sequence and its context. This clonotype showed up many times. No cognate antigen has been identified for it. There are no base qualities to consult, and no much larger clone falls within one base. These data belong to a study of T-cell reconstitution after alpha-beta-depleted transplantation in children (dated by TCRdb to between 2015 and 2016). In terms of the full investigation: Using TCR repertoire profiling, the study quantitatively followed how T-cell immune reconstitution unfolded in children after TCRalphabeta/CD19-depleted allogeneic hematopoietic cell transplantation.

Taken from cysteine to phenylalanine, the CDR3 has 13 residues. Left in the record is the CDR3 DNA by itself, 39 bases read in frame from the first base. The germline V gene yields SGHRS for CDR1 and YFSETQ for CDR2. Deletion took 0 bases off V and 7 bases off J, with a span of 7 bases between the germline ends. The research as a whole found: Over the following months the frequencies of hyperexpanded clones went down, and after one year T-cell counts and TCRbeta diversity were mostly credited to newly produced T cells. The apparently early recovery of alphabetaT-cell counts about two months after transplant reportedly depended on only several hundred rapidly expanded clones that came from non-depleted graft cells. In some patients, the high TCRbeta diversity seen at day 60 was put down to recipient T cells and intrathymic progenitors that had survived conditioning.

The library was generated by PCR. Instrument used: Illumina HiSeq 2500. Molecular barcoding was employed in the preparation of TCR libraries, with unique molecular identifiers being used to normalize TCRbeta repertoire quantification. In TCRdb, the public reads were trimmed at Q25 with fastp and aligned with MiXCR, with productive beta chains retained. CDR3 protein sequences are deduplicated, and each keeps its most common genes and DNA. Here the sample has under 250,000 distinct CDR3 sequences; approximately 6.9% occur a single time. 5.5% of the sample belongs to the ten largest clones. Explained via the paper, the treatment or condition label denotes: allogeneic hematopoietic cell transplantation with graft depleted of TCRalphabeta T cells and CD19 B cells. Transplant recipients were children who received TCRalphabeta/CD19-depleted allogeneic hematopoietic cell grafts.

The TCR was taken from a boy aged 2 to 10 with acute lymphoblastic leukemia, due to receive a stem cell transplant. The chain joins TRBV5-1 to TRBJ2-2, with the D gene too uncertain to name. The sample consisted of PBMCs, taken before TCRalphabeta/CD19-depleted stem cell transplant. The CDR3 here reads CASSLEGNGELFF. The DNA sequence is TGCGCCAGCAGCTTGGAAGGGAACGGGGAGCTGTTTTTT. With the rest looked up from the reference TRBV5-1 and TRBJ2-2 genes rather than sequenced, the full variable domain is KAGVTQTPRYLIKTRGQQVTLSCSPISGHRSVSWYQQTPGQGLQFLFEYFSETQRNKGNFPGRFSGRQFSNSRSEMNVSTLELGDSALYLCASSLEGNGELFFGEGSRLTVL.